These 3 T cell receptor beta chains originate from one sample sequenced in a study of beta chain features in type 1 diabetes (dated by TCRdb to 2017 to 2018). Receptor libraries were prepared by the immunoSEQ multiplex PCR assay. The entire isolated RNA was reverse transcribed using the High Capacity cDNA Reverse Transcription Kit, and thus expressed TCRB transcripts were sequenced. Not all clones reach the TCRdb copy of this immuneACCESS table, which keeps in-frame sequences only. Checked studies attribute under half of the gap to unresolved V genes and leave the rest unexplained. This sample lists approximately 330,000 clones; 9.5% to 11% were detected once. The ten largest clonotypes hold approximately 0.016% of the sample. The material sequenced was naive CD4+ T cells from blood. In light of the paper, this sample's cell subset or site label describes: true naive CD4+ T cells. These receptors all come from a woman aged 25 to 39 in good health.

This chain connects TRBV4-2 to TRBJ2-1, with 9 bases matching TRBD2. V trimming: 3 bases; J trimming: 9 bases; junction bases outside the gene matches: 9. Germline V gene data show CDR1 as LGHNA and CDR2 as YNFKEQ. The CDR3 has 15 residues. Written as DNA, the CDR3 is TGTGCCAGCAGCCAGGATAGCGGGAGTCGGACTGAGCAGTTCTTC. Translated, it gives CASSQDSGSRTEQFF.

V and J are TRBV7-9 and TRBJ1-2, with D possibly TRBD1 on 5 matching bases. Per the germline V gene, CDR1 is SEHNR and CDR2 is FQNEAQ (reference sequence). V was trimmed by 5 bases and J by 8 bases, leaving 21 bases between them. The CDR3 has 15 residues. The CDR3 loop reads CASSLIGGIRQGYTF. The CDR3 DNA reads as TGTGCCAGCAGCCTAATCGGAGGGATTCGACAGGGCTACACCTTC.

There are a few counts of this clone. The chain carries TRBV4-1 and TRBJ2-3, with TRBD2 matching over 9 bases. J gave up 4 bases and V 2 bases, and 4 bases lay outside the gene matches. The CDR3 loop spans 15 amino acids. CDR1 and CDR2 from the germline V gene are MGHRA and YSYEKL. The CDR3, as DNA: TGCGCCAGCAGCCAACCCCGGACTAGCGCAGATACGCAGTATTTT. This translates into CASSQPRTSADTQYF.